The 27 T cell receptor beta chains below were found in one sample sequenced in a study of CD8 T cells in Susac syndrome (dated by TCRdb to about 2019). Libraries were made using the immunoSEQ multiplex PCR assay. RNA was extracted using the RNeasy kit, and roughly 0.45 to 1 ug of the RNA was reverse transcribed with random hexamers. TCRdb itself trimmed the public reads at Q25 with fastp, ran MiXCR and retained productive beta chains. Each record represents a unique CDR3 protein, reported with the most common genes and DNA among its rows. The sample records 65,000 to 85,000 distinct CDR3 sequences, roughly 92% of which are singletons. The ten largest make up 0.45% of the sample. The sample was CD8+ T cells from PBMCs. The receptors originated from a human donor with Susac syndrome.

The V gene is TRBV28, the J gene TRBJ2-7; 9 positions agree with TRBD2. Germline V gene lookup returns CDR1 MDHEN and CDR2 SYDVKM. The CDR3 consists of 19 residues. With V trimmed by 4 bases and J by 4 bases, 20 bases remained unmatched. The CDR3 DNA reads as TGTGCCAGCAGTTCGTCTAATCCCGACGGGCGGGAGGGCGGGTACGAGCAGTACTTC. Amino acids: CASSSSNPDGREGGYEQYF.

The chain joins TRBV20-1 to TRBJ2-4, with D possibly TRBD1 on 7 matching bases. Trimming took off 6 bases at V and 1 base at J, with 16 bases between the two ends. The CDR3 spans 15 residues. Germline-derived CDR1 and CDR2 are DFQATT and SNEGSKA (reference sequence). This chain's CDR3 is CSANRGRGAKNIQYF. The CDR3 DNA reads TGCAGTGCCAACAGGGGTCGGGGGGCCAAAAACATTCAGTACTTC.

The rearrangement joins TRBV12-3 or TRBV12-4 to TRBJ1-5; TRBD1 aligns across 9 bases. The CDR3 consists of 15 residues. V lost 7 bases and J lost 7; bases outside the gene matches: 11. The CDR3 DNA follows: TGTGCCAGCACCGTCGGCACAGGGGGCCGGCAGCCCCAGCATTTT. It is translated as CASTVGTGGRQPQHF.

Here the CDR3 reads CASSLVGGQKLFF. Here the CDR3 DNA reads TGTGCCAGCAGCTTAGTGGGAGGGCAAAAACTGTTTTTT. This sequence joins TRBV7-9 and TRBJ1-4, with no clear D. The CDR3 consists of 13 residues. Germline CDR1 is SEHNR and CDR2 is FQNEAQ (reference sequence). V shed 1 base and J shed 9 bases, with 9 bases lying between them.

The chain joins TRBV20-1 to TRBJ2-1; maybe TRBD2 (6 bases). V dropped 5 bases and J dropped 0 bases, with 20 bases sitting between them. CDR3 length: 17 amino acids. Germline V lookup: CDR1 DFQATT, CDR2 SNEGSKA (reference sequence). The DNA for the CDR3 is TGCAGTGCTCTTTCCCGGGACTCCCTCGACTCCTACAATGAGCAGTTCTTC. It encodes CSALSRDSLDSYNEQFF.

The chain carries TRBV5-1 and TRBJ2-4; TRBD2 agrees at 7 bases. CDR3 length equals 16 residues. Germline V lookup: CDR1 SGHRS, CDR2 YFSETQ. Unmatched junction bases numbered 15, after V lost 4 bases and J lost 8 bases. The CDR3 is CASSLAARGSNDIQYF. DNA for the CDR3: TGCGCCAGCAGCCTGGCGGCGCGGGGGTCCAATGACATTCAGTACTTC.

V gene TRBV9 combines with J gene TRBJ1-4; D possibly corresponds to TRBD1 (6 bases). The V end was cut by 3 bases, the J end by 7 bases, with 13 bases between. The CDR3 contains 14 residues. CDR1 is SGDLS and CDR2 is YYNGEE in the germline V gene. The CDR3 loop is CASSAQGFAEKLFF. The CDR3 DNA follows: TGTGCCAGCAGCGCACAGGGCTTTGCTGAAAAACTGTTTTTT.

Only one count was recorded for this clonotype. This chain links TRBV20-1 with TRBJ1-2; maybe TRBD1 (5 bases). V lost 0 bases to trimming and J lost 8 bases, with 19 bases between them. Looked up from germline, CDR1 is DFQATT and CDR2 is SNEGSKA (reference sequence). CDR3 length: 15 residues. The CDR3 sequence: CSARDPLGRREGYTF. The CDR3 DNA sequence: TGCAGTGCTAGAGATCCTCTTGGCCGCAGGGAGGGCTACACCTTC.

V usage is TRBV7-2 and J usage is TRBJ2-7; a weak D match, TRBD1 (6 bases). Trimming removed 1 base at V and 2 bases at J, with 12 bases between. The CDR3 has 15 residues. CDR1 SGHTA and CDR2 FQGNSA come from the germline V gene. CDR3 coding DNA: TGTGCCAGCAGCTTAGGAGGGGACATAACCTACGAGCAGTACTTC. It encodes CASSLGGDITYEQYF.

This clonotype has a single count. The rearrangement joins TRBV7-2 to TRBJ2-1, with 11 nucleotides matching TRBD2. Germline V gene sequence: CDR1 SGHTA, CDR2 FQGNSA. The CDR3 length is 16 residues. After removal of 2 bases from V and 4 bases from J, the junction contained 4 bases not matched to a gene. The CDR3 loop is CASSLYPSGGYNEQFF. In nucleotides, the CDR3 is TGTGCCAGCAGCTTATATCCTAGCGGGGGGTACAATGAGCAGTTCTTC.

The V call is TRBV7-2, the J call TRBJ2-6; 7 bases agree with TRBD1. The germline gives CDR1 SGHTA, CDR2 FQGNSA. With 5 bases clipped from V and 0 bases from J, the junction kept 7 bases outside the gene matches. This CDR3 contains 17 residues. Here the CDR3 reads CASSETGDLSGANVLTF. Here the CDR3 DNA reads TGTGCCAGCAGCGAAACAGGGGACCTCTCTGGGGCCAACGTCCTGACTTTC. The complete variable domain, with remaining parts taken from reference TRBV7-2 and TRBJ2-6, reads GAGVSQSPSNKVTEKGKDVELRCDPISGHTALYWYRQSLGQGLEFLIYFQGNSAPDKSGLPSDRFSAERTGGSVSTLTIQRTQQEDSAVYLCASSETGDLSGANVLTFGAGSRLTVL.

Only one count was recorded for this clonotype. The DNA of the CDR3 is TGTGCCAGCGTGGCGGGGGATCAGCCCCAGCATTTT. Its translation: CASVAGDQPQHF. The rearrangement joins TRBV28 to TRBJ1-5, with D possibly TRBD1 on 5 matching bases. Germline lookup yields CDR1 MDHEN and CDR2 SYDVKM. The V end lost 8 bases, the J end lost 5 bases, and 10 bases lay between the germline ends. The CDR3 runs to 12 residues.

V usage is TRBV3-1 and J usage is TRBJ1-3; a possible D gene is TRBD1 (6 bases). From germline, CDR1 is LGHDT and CDR2 YNNKEL (reference sequence). V was shortened by 5 bases and J by 0 bases, with 11 bases between the two germline ends. This CDR3 is 15 amino acids long. CDR3 DNA: TGTGCCAGCAGCAGTAACAGGGACTCTGGAAACACCATATATTTT. Translation: CASSSNRDSGNTIYF.

The CDR3, as DNA: TGCAGTGCTAGCCTTCTTTGGTACGAGCAGTACTTC. It codes for CSASLLWYEQYF. The chain employs TRBV20-1 and TRBJ2-7, with no clear D. Deletions cut 3 bases from V and 4 bases from J, with 10 bases between. Germline V gene data show CDR1 as DFQATT and CDR2 as SNEGSKA (reference sequence). The CDR3 has 12 amino acids.

V gene TRBV11-2 combines with J gene TRBJ2-7, with 9 positions matching TRBD2. After removal of 1 base from V and 2 bases from J, the junction contained 9 bases not matched to a gene. Germline-derived CDR1 and CDR2 are SGHAT and FQNNGV. The CDR3 runs to 17 residues. For the CDR3, the DNA is TGTGCCAGCAGCTTAGTGGGGCCCCGACTAGCGGCCTACGAGCAGTACTTC. Amino acid sequence: CASSLVGPRLAAYEQYF.

V gene TRBV7-9 combines with J gene TRBJ2-7; D is unclear. Germline V lookup: CDR1 SEHNR, CDR2 FQNEAQ (reference sequence). V was trimmed by 5 bases and J by 0 bases, leaving 14 bases between them. This CDR3 has 15 residues. The CDR3 sequence is CASSPSSGSSYEQYF. The CDR3, as DNA: TGTGCCAGCAGCCCCAGCTCCGGGTCCTCCTACGAGCAGTACTTC.

This chain links TRBV6-4 with TRBJ2-3; no firm D call. Deletions cut 3 bases from V and 3 bases from J, with 16 bases between. The CDR3 contains 16 residues. Germline CDR1 and CDR2: MRHNA and SNTAGT. The CDR3 spells CASSEIPGLGTDTQYF. The CDR3 nucleotides read TGTGCCAGCAGTGAAATCCCTGGATTGGGGACAGATACGCAGTATTTT.

The chain has TRBV28 and TRBJ1-2; 9 bases agree with TRBD1. This CDR3 has 16 amino acids. V lost 6 bases to trimming and J lost 8 bases; unmatched junction nucleotides: 16. Germline CDR1 MDHEN, CDR2 SYDVKM. The CDR3 DNA reads TGTGCCAGCAGCAAATACCTTTACAGGGGGCAGGAGGGCTACACCTTC. Translated: CASSKYLYRGQEGYTF.

The V gene is TRBV11-2, the J gene TRBJ1-4; D is ambiguous. The CDR3 contains 14 residues. The germline CDR1 and CDR2 sequences are SGHAT and FQNNGV. Trimming left V 5 bases short and J 0 bases short, with 7 bases between. The chain's CDR3 is CASSPTATNEKLFF. The CDR3 DNA reads as TGTGCCAGCAGCCCTACAGCAACTAATGAAAAACTGTTTTTT.

The V gene is TRBV4-3, the J gene TRBJ2-1; TRBD2 agrees at 7 bases. Germline trimming cut 1 base from V and 6 bases from J; bases unmatched to any gene: 9. The germline V gene has CDR1 LGHNA and CDR2 YSLEER. This CDR3 contains 16 residues. The CDR3 coding sequence is TGCGCCAGCAGCCAAGGGGCGGCGGGAGTCGGCAATGAGCAGTTCTTC. This sequence encodes CASSQGAAGVGNEQFF.

This chain links TRBV18 with TRBJ1-2; 7 nucleotides agree with TRBD1. With 2 bases clipped from V and 6 bases from J, the junction kept 12 bases outside the gene matches. CDR1 is KGHSH and CDR2 is LQKENI in the germline V gene. The CDR3 covers 16 residues. CDR3 sequence: CASSPSQGSFVNGYTF. In DNA form, the CDR3 reads TGTGCCAGCTCACCATCACAGGGGTCATTCGTCAATGGCTACACCTTC.

The chain has TRBV5-8 and TRBJ2-7; D might be TRBD1 (6 bases). Germline V gives CDR1 SGHTS, CDR2 YDEGEE. Trimming removed 5 bases from V and 3 bases from J, with 12 bases in between. The CDR3 totals 13 residues. As DNA, the CDR3 is TGTGCCAGCAGTTACAGGGTGGGCTACGAGCAGTACTTC. This gives the protein CASSYRVGYEQYF.

The V gene is TRBV12-3 or TRBV12-4, the J gene TRBJ2-4; TRBD1 aligns across 9 bases. The V and J ends lost 5 bases and 8 bases, in that order; junction bases with no gene match: 4. The CDR3 runs 13 residues. CDR3: CASSLRQGDIQYF. The DNA for the CDR3 is TGTGCCAGCAGTCTCAGACAGGGGGACATTCAGTACTTC.

V is TRBV3-1 and J is TRBJ2-5; 10 bases are shared with TRBD2. This CDR3 is 19 amino acids long. CDR1 and CDR2 (germline): LGHDT, YNNKEL (reference sequence). The V and J ends lost 1 base and 0 bases, in that order; junction bases with no gene match: 11. The CDR3 is CASSQAAGRTSGDQETQYF. DNA for the CDR3: TGTGCCAGCAGCCAAGCTGCAGGAAGGACTAGCGGAGACCAAGAGACCCAGTACTTC.

The chain employs TRBV5-1 and TRBJ2-7, with 7 bases lining up with TRBD2. The CDR3 is made up of 14 amino acids. Trimming took 2 bases from V and 5 from J; bases not matched to a gene: 7. Per germline, CDR1 SGHRS and CDR2 YFSETQ. DNA for the CDR3: TGCGCCAGCAGCTTAGCGGGACGGCCCGACGAGCAGTACTTC. It codes for CASSLAGRPDEQYF.

The chain couples TRBV28 to TRBJ1-2; tentatively, D is TRBD1 (6 bases). Germline CDR1 and CDR2: MDHEN and SYDVKM. This CDR3 contains 15 residues. V lost 6 bases and J 5 bases, leaving 19 bases between the germline ends. In nucleotides, the CDR3 is TGTGCCAGCAGCATGAATGGGGGCCAGGGGTATGGCTACACCTTC. Residues: CASSMNGGQGYGYTF.

The chain recombines TRBV7-9 with TRBJ2-7; 9 bases align to TRBD1. Germline CDR1 reads SEHNR; CDR2 reads FQNEAQ (reference sequence). Germline trimming cut 2 bases from V and 5 bases from J; bases unmatched to any gene: 1. The CDR3 contains 13 residues. CDR3 sequence: CASSLRTGDEQYF. The CDR3, as DNA: TGTGCCAGCAGCTTAAGGACAGGGGACGAGCAGTACTTC.